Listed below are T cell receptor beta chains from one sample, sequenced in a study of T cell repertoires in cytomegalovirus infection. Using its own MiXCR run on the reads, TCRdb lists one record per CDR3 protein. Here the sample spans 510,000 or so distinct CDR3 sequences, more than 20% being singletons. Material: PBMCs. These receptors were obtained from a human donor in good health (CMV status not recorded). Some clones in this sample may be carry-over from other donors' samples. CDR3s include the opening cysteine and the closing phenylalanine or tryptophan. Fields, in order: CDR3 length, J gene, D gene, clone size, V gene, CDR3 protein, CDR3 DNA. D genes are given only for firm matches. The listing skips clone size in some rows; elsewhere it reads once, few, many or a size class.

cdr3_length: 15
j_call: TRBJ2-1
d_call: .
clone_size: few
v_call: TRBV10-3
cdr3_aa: CAISDPSLGGEKQFF
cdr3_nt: TGTGCCATCAGTGACCCCTCGCTCGGAGGAGAAAAGCAGTTCTTC

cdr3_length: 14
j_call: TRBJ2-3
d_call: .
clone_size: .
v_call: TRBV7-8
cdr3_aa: CASSRRVNTDTQYF
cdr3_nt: TGTGCCAGCAGCCGCAGGGTTAACACAGATACGCAGTATTTT

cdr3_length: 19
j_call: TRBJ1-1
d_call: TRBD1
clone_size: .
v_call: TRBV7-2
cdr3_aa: CASSPIPVSFQGANTEAFF
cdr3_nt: TGTGCCAGCAGCCCCATCCCCGTCAGCTTTCAGGGGGCGAACACTGAAGCTTTCTTT

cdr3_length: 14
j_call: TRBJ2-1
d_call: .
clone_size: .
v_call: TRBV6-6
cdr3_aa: CASSSEPFYNEQFF
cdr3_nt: TGTGCCAGCTCCTCGGAGCCGTTCTACAATGAGCAGTTCTTC

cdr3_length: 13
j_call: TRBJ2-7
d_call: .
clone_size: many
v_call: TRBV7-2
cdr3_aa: CASSSVPSYEQYF
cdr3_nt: TGTGCCAGCAGCTCGGTCCCTTCCTACGAGCAGTACTTC

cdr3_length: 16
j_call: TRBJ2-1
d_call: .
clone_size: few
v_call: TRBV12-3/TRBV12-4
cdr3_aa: CASSFLPIPGYNEQFF
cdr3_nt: TGTGCCAGCAGTTTCCTCCCTATCCCCGGATACAATGAGCAGTTCTTC

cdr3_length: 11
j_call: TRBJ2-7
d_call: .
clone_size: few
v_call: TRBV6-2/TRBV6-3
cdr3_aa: CASMVRGEQYF
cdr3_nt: TGTGCCAGCATGGTGCGGGGCGAGCAGTACTTC

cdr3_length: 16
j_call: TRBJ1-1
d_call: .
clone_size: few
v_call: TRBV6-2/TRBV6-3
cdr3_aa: CASSRRQVFRNTEAFF
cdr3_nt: TGTGCCAGCAGCCGTAGACAGGTTTTTCGGAACACTGAAGCTTTCTTT

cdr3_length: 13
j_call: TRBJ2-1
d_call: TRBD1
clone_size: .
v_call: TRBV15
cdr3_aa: CATGQRRYNEQFF
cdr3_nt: TGTGCCACGGGACAGAGAAGATACAATGAGCAGTTCTTC

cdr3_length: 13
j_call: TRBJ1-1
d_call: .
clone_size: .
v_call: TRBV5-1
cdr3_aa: CASSLTAPQEAFF
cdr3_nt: TGCGCCAGCAGCTTGACAGCACCCCAAGAAGCTTTCTTT

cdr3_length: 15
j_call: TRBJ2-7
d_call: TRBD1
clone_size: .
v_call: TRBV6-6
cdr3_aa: CASSYDRAFPYEQYF
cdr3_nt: TGTGCCAGCAGTTACGACAGGGCTTTTCCGTACGAGCAGTACTTC

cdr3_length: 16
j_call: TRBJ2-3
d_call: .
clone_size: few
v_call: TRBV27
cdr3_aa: CASSLVGEGAGDTQYF
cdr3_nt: TGTGCCAGCAGTTTAGTTGGGGAGGGGGCGGGAGATACGCAGTATTTT